A single sample is the source of the 23 T cell receptor beta chains below, sequenced in a study of shared clonotypes between healthy human individuals. This table comes from immunoSEQ multiplex PCR, and its TCRdb copy is limited to in-frame clones, with some not included. This table holds 2.3 million or so clones, approximately 93% found once. Material: naive CD4+ T cells from PBMCs. Subset meaning: CD45RA+ positively selected. These receptors were taken from a man aged 18-30 years in good health. Some clones in this sample may be carry-over from other donors' samples.

This clone has just one count. The chain links TRBV27 to TRBJ2-5, with no clear D. The germline V gene encodes CDR1 MNHEY and CDR2 SMNVEV (reference sequence). Between the trimmed V and J ends, which lost 6 bases and 5 bases, there was a span of 10 bases. This CDR3 has 12 amino acids. CDR3 residues: CASSSNGETQYF. Here the CDR3 DNA reads TGTGCCAGCAGCTCCAATGGGGAGACCCAGTACTTC.

The chain recombines TRBV27 with TRBJ2-2; no clear D. The germline CDR1 and CDR2 sequences are MNHEY and SMNVEV (reference sequence). CDR3 length: 14 amino acids. V dropped 2 bases and J dropped 2 bases, with 6 bases sitting between them. The CDR3 spells CASSLVVNTGELFF. The CDR3 region has the DNA TGTGCCAGCAGTTTAGTGGTTAACACCGGGGAGCTGTTTTTT.

This clone appeared a single time. V is TRBV9 and J is TRBJ2-1, with 11 bases that match TRBD2. V was clipped by 2 bases and J by 8 bases; unmatched bases: 9. This CDR3 has 16 residues. Germline CDR1 and CDR2: SGDLS and YYNGEE. The CDR3 region has the DNA TGTGCCAGCAGCGTCCTAACTAGCGGGAGTGAGGATGAGCAGTTCTTC. It encodes CASSVLTSGSEDEQFF.

The chain couples TRBV5-1 to TRBJ1-2, with 7 bases aligning to TRBD1. This CDR3 region has 15 residues. The junction had 18 bases not matched to a gene; V was cut back by 9 bases and J by 7 bases. In germline, CDR1 is SGHRS, CDR2 YFSETQ. The CDR3 sequence is CATTKQGPTSSGYTF. The CDR3 DNA follows: TGCGCCACCACAAAACAGGGGCCCACGTCGAGTGGCTACACCTTC.

The V call is TRBV9, the J call TRBJ2-7, with unresolved D. The CDR3 covers 12 residues. Germline V gene lookup returns CDR1 SGDLS and CDR2 YYNGEE. In DNA, the CDR3 is TGTGCCAGCAGCGTCTGTTGGGATGTCCGAGTGGTC. It codes for CASSVCWDVRVV.

V is TRBV25-1 and J is TRBJ2-2, with TRBD1 identical over 7 bases. Germline CDR1 and CDR2: MGHDK and SYGVNS. CDR3 length: 17 amino acids. Unmatched junction bases numbered 9, after V lost 2 bases and J lost 3 bases. The CDR3 loop reads CASSERGRGRDTGELFF. In DNA, the CDR3 is TGTGCCAGCAGTGAACGGGGAAGGGGGCGGGACACCGGGGAGCTGTTTTTT.

The chain uses TRBV18 and TRBJ2-1; 9 positions agree with TRBD2. Germline V gives CDR1 KGHSH, CDR2 LQKENI. CDR3 length equals 13 residues. J gave up 10 bases and V 3 bases, and 4 bases lay outside the gene matches. The CDR3: CASSPAGLAEQFF. The CDR3 DNA follows: TGTGCCAGCTCACCGGCGGGACTAGCAGAGCAGTTCTTC.

The chain employs TRBV4-3 and TRBJ2-3; possible D gene TRBD1, 6 bases. V lost 3 bases, J lost 6 bases, and 16 bases lay in between. CDR1 is LGHNA and CDR2 is YSLEER in the germline V gene. This CDR3 has 15 amino acids. In DNA form, the CDR3 reads TGCGCCAGCAGCCACCAGAGGGGGAGTCGTGATACGCAGTATTTT. Protein product: CASSHQRGSRDTQYF.

J is TRBJ2-7 and V is TRBV29-1, with 7 bases fitting TRBD1. CDR1 is SQVTM and CDR2 is ANQGSEA in the germline V gene. V shed 6 bases and J 0 bases; nucleotides not matched to a gene: 23. The CDR3 spans 19 residues. The CDR3 DNA is TGCAGCGTCCAACACTCGGACCGGGACAGCCCTTTTCGCTCCTACGAGCAGTACTTC. It is translated as CSVQHSDRDSPFRSYEQYF.

This sequence joins TRBV9 and TRBJ2-2; TRBD1 might be the D (5 bases). CDR1 is SGDLS and CDR2 is YYNGEE in the germline V gene. The length of the CDR3 is 15 residues. Trimming stripped 1 base from V and 2 bases from J, with 9 bases between. The chain's CDR3 is CASSVIDSNTGELFF. CDR3 sequence (DNA): TGTGCCAGCAGCGTAATTGACAGCAACACCGGGGAGCTGTTTTTT.

This chain links TRBV6-1 with TRBJ2-6, with D possibly called TRBD1 or TRBD2 (6 bases each). Trimming pared 6 bases from V and 1 base from J, leaving 10 bases between. This CDR3 has 15 amino acids. Germline lookup yields CDR1 MNHNS and CDR2 SASEGT. CDR3 in DNA: TGTGCCAGCAGACTAGGGGGGTCTGGGGCCAACGTCCTGACTTTC. Encoded protein: CASRLGGSGANVLTF.

CDR3 sequence: CASSLDRGGGTDTQYF. Written as DNA, the CDR3 is TGTGCCAGCAGCTTGGACAGGGGCGGCGGCACAGATACGCAGTATTTT. The V call is TRBV5-6, the J call TRBJ2-3, with 7 bases lining up with TRBD1. Germline-derived CDR1 and CDR2 are SGHDT and YYEEEE. The ends lost 0 bases at V and 1 base at J; junction bases unmatched: 5. This CDR3 region has 16 residues.

This clone was picked up one time. The V call is TRBV9, the J call TRBJ2-5; a possible D gene is TRBD2 (6 bases). Germline V gives CDR1 SGDLS, CDR2 YYNGEE. V was clipped by 3 bases and J by 5 bases, with 17 bases between them. The CDR3 length is 15 residues. The CDR3 coding sequence is TGTGCCAGCAGCGGCTCTAGCGCCGTAGCTGAGACCCAGTACTTC. It specifies CASSGSSAVAETQYF.

The chain has TRBV7-9 and TRBJ1-2; D uncertain. The V end was cut by 2 bases, the J end by 7 bases, with 11 bases between. CDR3 length equals 13 residues. Germline V gene lookup returns CDR1 SEHNR and CDR2 FQNEAQ (reference sequence). The CDR3 nucleotides read TGTGCCAGCAGCTTAAGTAGAGAGAGTGGCTACACCTTC. This sequence encodes CASSLSRESGYTF. Full variable domain (rest looked up from reference TRBV7-9 and TRBJ1-2): DTGVSQNPRHKITKRGQNVTFRCDPISEHNRLYWYRQTLGQGPEFLTYFQNEAQLEKSRLLSDRFSAERPKGSFSTLEIQRTEQGDSAMYLCASSLSRESGYTFGSGTRLTVV.

The CDR3 nucleotides read TGTGCCAGTAGTATGCTTTCCGGGACAGGCACCGGGGAGCTGTTTTTT. Translated, it gives CASSMLSGTGTGELFF. V gene TRBV19 combines with J gene TRBJ2-2; TRBD1 agrees at 8 bases. This CDR3 has 16 residues. Germline CDR1 reads LNHDA; CDR2 reads SQIVND (reference sequence). The ends lost 3 bases at V and 4 bases at J; junction bases unmatched: 7.

This chain uses TRBV6-6 with TRBJ1-1, with D perhaps TRBD1 (6 bases). Between the trimmed V and J ends, which lost 7 bases and 2 bases, there was a span of 20 bases. This CDR3 has 16 amino acids. Germline V CDR1 and CDR2: MNHNY, SVGAGI (reference sequence). The DNA of the CDR3 is TGTGCCAGCATTCCTCGGGTCCTTGGGACAAACACTGAAGCTTTCTTT. It is translated as CASIPRVLGTNTEAFF.

V is TRBV18 and J is TRBJ2-7; D is undetermined. The length of the CDR3 is 13 residues. Germline V CDR1 and CDR2: KGHSH, LQKENI. V lost 6 bases and J 2 bases, leaving 11 bases between the germline ends. The CDR3 is CASSLNKAYEQYF. CDR3 bases: TGTGCCAGCTCGTTAAACAAGGCCTACGAGCAGTACTTC.

The chain has TRBV28 and TRBJ1-2, with 8 positions matching TRBD1. This CDR3 has 13 residues. CDR1 is MDHEN, CDR2 SYDVKM, per germline. The V segment lost 2 bases and the J segment 5 bases; nucleotides outside the gene matches: 1. CDR3 sequence reads: CASSLRTGYGYTF. CDR3 coding DNA: TGTGCCAGCAGTTTAAGGACAGGGTATGGCTACACCTTC.

The chain uses TRBV27 and TRBJ2-7; 13 bases fit TRBD2. Trimming removed 3 bases from V and 7 bases from J; junction bases left unmatched: 0. Germline V CDR1 and CDR2: MNHEY, SMNVEV (reference sequence). CDR3 size: 13 residues. CDR3 region: CASSLGLAGEQYF. The CDR3 region has the DNA TGTGCCAGCAGTTTGGGACTAGCGGGGGAGCAGTACTTC.

V usage is TRBV5-1 and J usage is TRBJ2-5; 12 positions match TRBD1. This CDR3 has 15 amino acids. The V and J ends lost 5 bases and 5 bases, in that order; junction bases with no gene match: 7. The V gene's germline CDR1 is SGHRS and CDR2 YFSETQ. CDR3 loop: CASRPGTGGAETQYF. For the CDR3, the DNA is TGCGCCAGCAGGCCCGGGACAGGGGGCGCGGAGACCCAGTACTTC.

The chain is built from TRBV5-1 and TRBJ2-5, with 9 bases identical to TRBD1. In germline, CDR1 is SGHRS, CDR2 YFSETQ. This CDR3 is 15 amino acids long. Trimming removed 6 bases from V and 5 bases from J; junction bases left unmatched: 11. CDR3 coding DNA: TGCGCCAGCAACCATGGACAGGGGCAAAGGGAGACCCAGTACTTC. Its protein product is CASNHGQGQRETQYF.

The chain has TRBV27 and TRBJ1-2; 7 positions match TRBD1. The CDR3 covers 14 residues. Trimming at V came to 5 bases and at J to 7 bases, leaving 10 bases not matched to a gene. CDR1 MNHEY and CDR2 SMNVEV come from the germline V gene (reference sequence). The CDR3: CASSPTGNGGGYTF. The CDR3 nucleotides read TGTGCCAGCAGTCCGACAGGGAACGGAGGTGGCTACACCTTC.

About this clone itself: Other DNA sequences within the sample encode an identical CDR3. The V and J genes are TRBV30 and TRBJ2-5; TRBD2 might be the D (5 bases). V was cut by 0 bases and J by 4 bases, with 9 bases left in between. This CDR3 comprises 13 residues. In germline, CDR1 is GTSNPN, CDR2 SVGIG (reference sequence). DNA of the CDR3: TGTGCCTGGAGTGTTTTGAGCGGAGAGACCCAGTACTTC. Encoded protein: CAWSVLSGETQYF.